This entry lists 27 T cell receptor beta chains sequenced from one sample in a study of shared clonotypes between healthy human individuals. Clones were sequenced by immunoSEQ multiplex PCR, and TCRdb holds only the in-frame ones, with some missing. Here the sample spans about 600,000 clones, more than 95% being singletons. The source material was naive CD4+ T cells sorted from blood. Subset specified: CD45RA+ positively selected. The receptors stem from a woman in her twenties or thirties in good health.

The genes are TRBV7-6 and TRBJ1-3; D unresolved. Germline V lookup: CDR1 SGHVS, CDR2 FNYEAQ. Trimming left V 8 bases short and J 0 bases short, with 14 bases between. The CDR3 has 15 residues. CDR3 region: CASGEWRNSGNTIYF. As DNA, the CDR3 is TGTGCCAGCGGCGAATGGAGGAACTCTGGAAACACCATATATTTT.

V gene TRBV7-9 combines with J gene TRBJ2-3; possibly TRBD2 for D (6 bases). In germline, CDR1 is SEHNR, CDR2 FQNEAQ (reference sequence). CDR3 length: 14 residues. Between the trimmed V and J ends, which lost 8 bases and 1 base, there was a span of 13 bases. This chain's CDR3 is CASPGPGGTDTQYF. The CDR3 DNA sequence: TGTGCCAGCCCGGGGCCGGGGGGCACAGATACGCAGTATTTT.

The chain joins TRBV7-6 to TRBJ1-5; D ambiguous. V lost 1 base to trimming and J lost 3 bases, with 13 bases between them. The CDR3 extends over 16 amino acids. In germline, CDR1 is SGHVS, CDR2 FNYEAQ. This chain's CDR3 is CASSLGGWGTNQPQHF. The CDR3 DNA reads TGTGCCAGCAGCTTAGGAGGTTGGGGTACCAATCAGCCCCAGCATTTT. Filled out from reference TRBV7-6 and TRBJ1-5, the complete variable domain reads GAGVSQSPRYKVTKRGQDVALRCDPISGHVSLYWYRQALGQGPEFLTYFNYEAQQDKSGLPNDRFSAERPEGSISTLTIQRTEQRDSAMYRCASSLGGWGTNQPQHFGDGTRLSIL.

This chain links TRBV28 with TRBJ2-7; D is unclear. The V gene lost 6 bases and the J gene lost 4 bases, with 7 bases spanning the gap. The CDR3 is 11 amino acids. Germline loops: CDR1 MDHEN, CDR2 SYDVKM. CDR3: CASSQIYEQYF. The CDR3 DNA reads as TGTGCCAGCAGCCAAATATACGAGCAGTACTTC.

The chain links TRBV5-1 to TRBJ1-6, with D tentatively TRBD1 (6 bases). Germline CDR1 reads SGHRS; CDR2 reads YFSETQ. This CDR3 is 16 amino acids long. Trimming cost V 0 bases and J 6 bases, with 13 bases left between them. CDR3 in DNA: TGCGCCAGCAGCTTGGATGGGGGCGCGGGTAATTCACCCCTCCACTTT. Protein: CASSLDGGAGNSPLHF.

This clone occurred once. The CDR3 coding sequence is TGTGCCAGCTCACTAGCAGGGGAAAACACCGGGGAGCTGTTTTTT. Its translation is CASSLAGENTGELFF. J is TRBJ2-2 and V is TRBV18, with D maybe TRBD1 (6 bases). The CDR3 has 15 amino acids. CDR1 is KGHSH and CDR2 is LQKENI in the germline V gene. Between the trimmed V and J ends, which lost 4 bases and 2 bases, there was a span of 11 bases.

This chain uses TRBV10-3 with TRBJ2-7; D is possibly TRBD1 or TRBD2 (5 bases each). The V and J ends lost 4 bases and 5 bases respectively, with 18 bases between them. The CDR3 spans 15 residues. Germline V gene lookup returns CDR1 ENHRY and CDR2 SYGVKD. As DNA, the CDR3 is TGTGCCATCAGTGTGATAGGGACGGGTGGGGACGAGCAGTACTTC. This gives the protein CAISVIGTGGDEQYF.

The chain joins TRBV28 to TRBJ1-3, with D uncertain. Germline V lookup: CDR1 MDHEN, CDR2 SYDVKM. The CDR3 runs 15 residues. V gave up 6 bases and J gave up 0 bases, with 12 bases separating them. CDR3 amino acids: CASSSPGRSGNTIYF. The CDR3 bases are TGTGCCAGCAGCTCCCCCGGCCGCTCTGGAAACACCATATATTTT.

The chain uses TRBV14 and TRBJ2-2; 7 nucleotides align to TRBD1. There are 15 residues in the CDR3. Germline lookup yields CDR1 SGHDN and CDR2 FVKESK. V shed 4 bases, J shed 7 bases, and the junction held 9 bases outside the gene matches. The CDR3 here is CASSPRAGGHGELFF. The DNA of the CDR3 is TGTGCCAGCAGCCCGCGAGCAGGGGGACACGGGGAGCTGTTTTTT.

V usage is TRBV18 and J usage is TRBJ1-2; 9 nucleotides align to TRBD1. The V and J ends lost 5 bases and 3 bases, in that order; junction bases with no gene match: 1. Germline CDR1 is KGHSH and CDR2 is LQKENI. The CDR3 length is 13 residues. The CDR3 region is CASSTGGDYGYTF. DNA for the CDR3: TGTGCCAGCTCAACAGGGGGCGACTATGGCTACACCTTC.

V is TRBV5-4 and J is TRBJ2-2; TRBD1 is a possible D gene (5 bases). The CDR3 length is 15 residues. Germline CDR1 SGHNT, CDR2 YYREEE (reference sequence). V was clipped by 2 bases and J by 3 bases, with 11 bases between them. CDR3 region: CASSFRTRDTGELFF. CDR3 nucleotides: TGTGCCAGCAGCTTTAGGACACGGGACACCGGGGAGCTGTTTTTT.

The chain recombines TRBV5-1 with TRBJ2-2, with D possibly matching TRBD1 (6 bases). The germline gives CDR1 SGHRS, CDR2 YFSETQ. Trimming pared 5 bases from V and 4 bases from J, leaving 15 bases between. The CDR3 has 15 amino acids. CDR3 sequence reads: CASRETGPGTGELFF. The CDR3 DNA reads TGCGCCAGCAGGGAAACAGGGCCCGGCACCGGGGAGCTGTTTTTT.

The chain combines TRBV29-1 with TRBJ2-5; TRBD1 matches at 7 bases. Per germline, CDR1 SQVTM and CDR2 ANQGSEA. The CDR3 contains 13 residues. V dropped 4 bases and J dropped 6; count of bases not matched to a gene: 8. CDR3 coding DNA: TGCAGCGTTGGGGGCCGGACAGGTCAGACCCAGTACTTC. Protein product: CSVGGRTGQTQYF. The full variable domain, rest sourced from reference TRBV29-1 and TRBJ2-5, is SAVISQKPSRDICQRGTSLTIQCQVDSQVTMMFWYRQQPGQSLTLIATANQGSEATYESGFVIDKFPISRPNLTFSTLTVSNMSPEDSSIYLCSVGGRTGQTQYFGPGTRLLVL.

The DNA for the CDR3 is TGCGCCAGCAGCAAGCGGGACATCCCAGCACGGGGCGAGCAGTACTTC. Translation: CASSKRDIPARGEQYF. The chain carries TRBV5-1 and TRBJ2-7, with D maybe TRBD2 (7 bases). The CDR3 runs 16 residues. Deletions cut 4 bases from V and 6 bases from J, with 23 bases between. Germline V gives CDR1 SGHRS, CDR2 YFSETQ.

The chain carries TRBV21-1 and TRBJ1-2. TRBV21-1 is marked as a pseudogene. This CDR3 is 20 amino acids long. The CDR3 sequence: CAAAGCSRREGTASNYGYTF. The CDR3 DNA reads as TGTGCAGCAGCCGGATGCAGCCGAAGGGAGGGGACAGCTTCTAACTATGGCTACACCTTC.

The chain is built from TRBV29-1 and TRBJ2-3; 10 positions agree with TRBD2. Unmatched junction bases numbered 6, after V lost 2 bases and J lost 7 bases. Germline V lookup: CDR1 SQVTM, CDR2 ANQGSEA. The CDR3 runs to 14 residues. In nucleotides, the CDR3 is TGCAGCGTTGAACTAGCGGGAGTGGGGAATACGCAGTATTTT. It translates to CSVELAGVGNTQYF.

V usage is TRBV2 and J usage is TRBJ1-2; 9 bases agree with TRBD1. The V gene end was trimmed by 6 bases and the J gene end by 6 bases; junction bases not matched to a gene: 8. Germline lookup yields CDR1 SNHLY and CDR2 FYNNEI. The CDR3 is made up of 14 amino acids. CDR3 sequence (DNA): TGTGCCAGCAGCCGGGACAGGGATACGAATGGCTACACCTTC. Translating gives CASSRDRDTNGYTF.

The J gene is TRBJ2-2, the V gene TRBV19; 8 bases are shared with TRBD2. V dropped 6 bases and J dropped 3; count of bases not matched to a gene: 3. Germline CDR1 is LNHDA and CDR2 is SQIVND (reference sequence). This CDR3 contains 14 residues. The DNA for the CDR3 is TGTGCCAGTAGCGCTAGCGGGCACACCGGGGAGCTGTTTTTT. Translating it yields CASSASGHTGELFF.

The chain combines TRBV6-1 with TRBJ2-7; 9 bases line up with TRBD1. The CDR3 runs 14 residues. Germline V lookup: CDR1 MNHNS, CDR2 SASEGT. V was pared by 5 bases and J by 4 bases, with 6 bases of the junction left unmatched. CDR3 sequence: CASSSYRGLYEQYF. DNA of the CDR3: TGTGCCAGCAGTAGCTACAGGGGGCTTTACGAGCAGTACTTC.

The chain employs TRBV11-1 and TRBJ2-5; no reliable D call. V was cut by 0 bases and J by 2 bases, with 16 bases left in between. CDR1 SGHAT and CDR2 FQDESV come from the germline V gene (reference sequence). The CDR3 runs 17 residues. CDR3 sequence reads: CASSLARPSLSQETQYF. Here the CDR3 DNA reads TGTGCCAGCAGCTTAGCCCGCCCTAGTCTTTCGCAAGAGACCCAGTACTTC. The full variable domain, with the rest looked up from reference TRBV11-1 and TRBJ2-5, is EAEVAQSPRYKITEKSQAVAFWCDPISGHATLYWYRQILGQGPELLVQFQDESVVDDSQLPKDRFSAERLKGVDSTLKIQPAELGDSAMYLCASSLARPSLSQETQYFGPGTRLLVL.

The rearrangement links TRBV28 to TRBJ1-2; D is uncertain. The CDR3 contains 15 residues. V was pared by 2 bases and J by 4 bases, with 14 bases between. Germline CDR1 reads MDHEN; CDR2 reads SYDVKM. As DNA, the CDR3 is TGTGCCAGCAGTTTAGGGTGGGCAGGCCTCTATGGCTACACCTTC. Translated, it gives CASSLGWAGLYGYTF.

The chain couples TRBV7-2 to TRBJ1-4; D possibly corresponds to TRBD1 (6 bases). Germline CDR1 SGHTA, CDR2 FQGNSA. V was trimmed by 2 bases and J by 2 bases, leaving 21 bases between them. This CDR3 contains 19 residues. CDR3 in amino acids: CASSLWAGQPFRTNEKLFF. The DNA of the CDR3 is TGTGCCAGCAGCTTATGGGCCGGACAGCCATTTCGGACTAATGAAAAACTGTTTTTT.

CDR3: CASSTYRGPDNEQFF. CDR3 bases: TGTGCCAGCAGCACCTACAGGGGGCCGGACAATGAGCAGTTCTTC. The V gene is TRBV11-2, the J gene TRBJ2-1, with 9 bases matching TRBD1. The V segment lost 5 bases and the J segment 5 bases; nucleotides outside the gene matches: 7. Germline V gives CDR1 SGHAT, CDR2 FQNNGV. The CDR3 has 15 residues.

This chain connects TRBV28 to TRBJ2-6; D may be TRBD2 (6 bases). The CDR3 contains 17 residues. From germline, CDR1 is MDHEN and CDR2 SYDVKM. V was trimmed by 6 bases and J by 1 base, leaving 16 bases between them. CDR3 protein: CASSPAGLGSGANVLTF. The CDR3 DNA follows: TGTGCCAGCAGCCCAGCGGGCTTAGGGTCTGGGGCCAACGTCCTGACTTTC.

In this sample, this clone turned up once. V usage is TRBV5-1 and J usage is TRBJ1-1; weak D call: TRBD1 (6 bases). This CDR3 comprises 16 residues. Germline lookup yields CDR1 SGHRS and CDR2 YFSETQ. Trimming pared 2 bases from V and 0 bases from J, leaving 14 bases between. CDR3 nucleotide sequence: TGCGCCAGCAGCTTTGGACAGACGGGGATGAACACTGAAGCTTTCTTT. Residues: CASSFGQTGMNTEAFF.

J is TRBJ2-3 and V is TRBV15; 12 bases line up with TRBD1. The V and J ends lost 4 bases and 6 bases, in that order; junction bases with no gene match: 5. This CDR3 has 15 amino acids. Germline V gene data show CDR1 as LNHNV and CDR2 as YYDKDF (reference sequence). CDR3 protein: CATSIRGQGADTQYF. In DNA form, the CDR3 reads TGTGCCACCAGCATTCGGGGACAGGGGGCGGATACGCAGTATTTT.

The chain has TRBV19 and TRBJ2-1, with no clear D. Deletions cut 2 bases from V and 9 bases from J, with 14 bases between. The CDR3 has 14 amino acids. Germline values: CDR1 LNHDA, CDR2 SQIVND (reference sequence). In DNA, the CDR3 is TGTGCCAGTAGTATATCCCCCCTCAATAGTGAGCAGTTCTTC. Amino acid sequence: CASSISPLNSEQFF.